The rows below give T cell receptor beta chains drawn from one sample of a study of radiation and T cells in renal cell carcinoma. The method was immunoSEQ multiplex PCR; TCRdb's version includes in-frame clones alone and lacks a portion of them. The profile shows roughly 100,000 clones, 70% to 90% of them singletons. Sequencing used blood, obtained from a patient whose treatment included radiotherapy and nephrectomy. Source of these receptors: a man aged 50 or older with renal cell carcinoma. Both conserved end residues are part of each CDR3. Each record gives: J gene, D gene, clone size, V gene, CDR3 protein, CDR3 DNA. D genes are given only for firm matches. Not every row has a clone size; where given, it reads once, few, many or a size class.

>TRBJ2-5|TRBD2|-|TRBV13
CASSLGGTSGGQETQYF
TGTGCCAGCAGCTTAGGAGGGACTAGCGGGGGACAAGAGACCCAGTACTTC
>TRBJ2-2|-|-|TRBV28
CASSSLDRTKVTGELFF
TGTGCCAGCAGTTCCCTAGACCGGACAAAGGTTACCGGGGAGCTGTTTTTT
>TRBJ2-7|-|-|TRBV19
CASSINARTVAYEQYF
TGTGCCAGTAGTATTAACGCTAGGACGGTCGCCTACGAGCAGTACTTC
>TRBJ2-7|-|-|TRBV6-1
CASSEKGYEQYF
TGTGCCAGCAGTGAAAAGGGTTACGAGCAGTACTTC
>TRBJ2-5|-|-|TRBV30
CAWSVREQETQYF
TGTGCCTGGAGTGTACGTGAGCAAGAGACCCAGTACTTC
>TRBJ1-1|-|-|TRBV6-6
CASSYSMRFRNTEAFF
TGTGCCAGCAGTTACTCGATGAGGTTTCGGAACACTGAAGCTTTCTTT
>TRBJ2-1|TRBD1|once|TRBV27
CASSLGTGLGNEQFF
TGTGCCAGCAGTTTAGGGACAGGCCTGGGGAATGAGCAGTTCTTC
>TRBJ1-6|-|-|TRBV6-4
CASKGGNSPLHF
TGTGCCAGCAAGGGAGGTAATTCACCCCTCCACTTT
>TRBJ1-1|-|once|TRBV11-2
CASSFYPAGRGNTEAFF
TGTGCCAGCAGCTTCTACCCCGCAGGACGGGGGAACACTGAAGCTTTCTTT
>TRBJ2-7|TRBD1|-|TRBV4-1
CASSQDRSRDRAYEQYF
TGCGCCAGCAGCCAAGATCGCTCCCGGGACAGGGCCTACGAGCAGTACTTC
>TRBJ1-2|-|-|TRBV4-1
CASSQAGYGYTF
TGCGCCAGCAGCCAAGCAGGCTATGGCTACACCTTC
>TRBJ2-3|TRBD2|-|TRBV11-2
CASSLAGGEADTQYF
TGTGCCAGCAGCTTAGCGGGGGGGGAGGCAGATACGCAGTATTTT
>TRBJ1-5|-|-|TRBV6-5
CASRGGSNQPQHF
TGTGCCAGCAGGGGTGGTAGCAATCAGCCCCAGCATTTT
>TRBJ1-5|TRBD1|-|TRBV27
CASSSAFGQGGLYSNQPQHF
TGTGCCAGCAGTTCAGCGTTTGGACAGGGGGGACTATATAGCAATCAGCCCCAGCATTTT
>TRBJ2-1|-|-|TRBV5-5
CASSSRDTSYNEQFF
TGTGCCAGCAGCTCACGGGACACCTCCTACAATGAGCAGTTCTTC